The 17 T cell receptor beta chains reported below all come from one sample, sequenced in a study of spatial heterogeneity in lung cancer. The time point here: blood at routine non-recurrence follow-up after resection. A single record per CDR3 protein comes from TCRdb applying MiXCR to the 5' RACE reads. This table holds roughly 70,000 distinct CDR3 sequences, about 9.5% found once. This material consisted of PBMCs, taken at follow-up. The receptors here all came from a female donor with early-stage non-small cell lung cancer.

This chain links TRBV28 with TRBJ2-5; 10 nucleotides align to TRBD1. The germline V gene has CDR1 MDHEN and CDR2 SYDVKM. CDR3 length equals 14 residues. V lost 4 bases and J lost 2; bases outside the gene matches: 1. The CDR3 reads CASSSDRGQETQYF. Written as DNA, the CDR3 is TGTGCCAGCAGTTCGGACAGGGGGCAAGAGACCCAGTACTTC. Using reference TRBV28 and TRBJ2-5 for the parts outside the CDR3, the full variable domain is DVKVTQSSRYLVKRTGEKVFLECVQDMDHENMFWYRQDPGLGLRLIYFSYDVKMKEKGDIPEGYSVSREKKERFSLILESASTNQTSMYLCASSSDRGQETQYFGPGTRLLVL.

This chain connects TRBV20-1 to TRBJ1-2; TRBD1 might be the D (6 bases). The CDR3 runs 14 residues. The V gene's germline CDR1 is DFQATT and CDR2 SNEGSKA (reference sequence). V lost 5 bases and J 5 bases, leaving 18 bases between the germline ends. CDR3 bases: TGCAGTGCTCCTCGGTACGGGGGCGTTTATGGCTACACCTTC. Its protein product is CSAPRYGGVYGYTF.

The J gene is TRBJ1-6, the V gene TRBV10-3; D is undetermined. Germline V gene data show CDR1 as ENHRY and CDR2 as SYGVKD. This CDR3 is 13 amino acids long. V lost 4 bases, J lost 8 bases, and 9 bases lay in between. CDR3 in DNA: TGTGCCATCAGTGTCCCAGGAGATTCACCCCTCCACTTT. Its protein is CAISVPGDSPLHF.

This clonotype was picked up many times. This rearrangement joins TRBV12-3 or TRBV12-4 to TRBJ1-1; no clear D gene. This CDR3 contains 14 residues. V was shortened by 5 bases and J by 4 bases, with 14 bases between the two germline ends. The CDR3 protein is CASSAILAATEAFF. CDR3 in DNA: TGTGCCAGCAGTGCCATCTTGGCGGCCACTGAAGCTTTCTTT.

The V gene is TRBV9, the J gene TRBJ1-1; 8 nucleotides align to TRBD1. V shed 3 bases and J 0 bases; nucleotides not matched to a gene: 1. The CDR3 loop spans 14 amino acids. Per the germline V gene, CDR1 is SGDLS and CDR2 is YYNGEE. CDR3 sequence reads: CASSAGQVNTEAFF. CDR3 DNA sequence: TGTGCCAGCAGCGCGGGACAGGTGAACACTGAAGCTTTCTTT.

This chain connects TRBV28 to TRBJ2-1; D might be TRBD1 or TRBD2, each matching 5 bases. Trimming removed 3 bases at V and 3 bases at J, with 15 bases between. The CDR3 is 16 amino acids. Germline V gene sequence: CDR1 MDHEN, CDR2 SYDVKM. CDR3 DNA: TGTGCCAGCAGTTTGGGGACCGGGACCCGCTACAATGAGCAGTTCTTC. Amino acids: CASSLGTGTRYNEQFF.

This clonotype qualifies as medium-sized (0.01 to 0.1%). The chain links TRBV5-1 to TRBJ2-6, with TRBD2 identical over 10 bases. CDR3 size: 18 residues. Germline CDR1 is SGHRS and CDR2 is YFSETQ. V trimming: 2 bases; J trimming: 2 bases; junction bases outside the gene matches: 7. The CDR3, as DNA: TGCGCCAGCAGCTTCCTAGCGGGAGTTAGAGCTGGGGCCAACGTCCTGACTTTC. This translates into CASSFLAGVRAGANVLTF.

This clonotype was seen repeatedly, ten times or more. V is TRBV3-1 and J is TRBJ2-1; the D is unclear. Germline values: CDR1 LGHDT, CDR2 YNNKEL (reference sequence). The CDR3 has 13 residues. Between the trimmed V and J ends, which lost 1 base and 9 bases, there was a span of 10 bases. CDR3 loop: CASSQVDFGEQFF. DNA for the CDR3: TGTGCCAGCAGCCAAGTCGACTTTGGTGAGCAGTTCTTC.

This clonotype was recorded at least ten times. The V call is TRBV6-2 or TRBV6-3, the J call TRBJ1-2; 12 bases line up with TRBD1. Looked up from germline, CDR1 is MNHEY and CDR2 is SVGEGT. The CDR3 extends over 15 amino acids. The junction had 7 bases not matched to a gene; V was cut back by 5 bases and J by 6 bases. CDR3 nucleotides: TGTGCCAGCAGTGCGCCGGGACAGGGGGCGCATGGCTACACCTTC. Its translation is CASSAPGQGAHGYTF.

This clonotype was counted many times. The chain joins TRBV18 to TRBJ2-1, with TRBD2 matching 12 bases. V was pared by 6 bases and J by 7 bases, with 7 bases of the junction left unmatched. Germline V gene data show CDR1 as KGHSH and CDR2 as LQKENI. There are 15 residues in the CDR3. For the CDR3, the DNA is TGTGCCAGCTCCCGACTAGCGGGAGAAGCAAATGAGCAGTTCTTC. The encoded protein is CASSRLAGEANEQFF.

This clonotype was observed at least ten times. The chain employs TRBV6-5 and TRBJ2-5; perhaps TRBD2 as D (5 bases). Trimming left V 0 bases short and J 7 bases short, with 6 bases between. CDR3 size: 12 residues. Per germline, CDR1 MNHEY and CDR2 SVGAGI. This CDR3 reads CASSYSSGTQYF. DNA for the CDR3: TGTGCCAGCAGTTACTCCAGCGGGACCCAGTACTTC.

This clonotype was seen at least ten times. The chain combines TRBV5-4 with TRBJ2-1; possibly TRBD1 for D (7 bases). Germline V gene lookup returns CDR1 SGHNT and CDR2 YYREEE (reference sequence). The CDR3 length is 15 residues. The V gene lost 7 bases and the J gene lost 2 bases, with 16 bases spanning the gap. CDR3 sequence (DNA): TGTGCCAGCGGAGGGGGCCCATCCCCCTACAATGAGCAGTTCTTC. This codes for CASGGGPSPYNEQFF. The full variable domain, completed using reference TRBV5-4 and TRBJ2-1, is ETGVTQSPTHLIKTRGQQVTLRCSSQSGHNTVSWYQQALGQGPQFIFQYYREEENGRGNFPPRFSGLQFPNYSSELNVNALELDDSALYLCASGGGPSPYNEQFFGPGTRLTVL.

This clonotype was counted at least ten times. This chain links TRBV7-3 with TRBJ1-1, with D possibly being TRBD1 (6 bases). The ends were cut back, 5 bases at V and 2 bases at J, with 15 bases in the middle. This CDR3 comprises 15 residues. The germline gives CDR1 SGHTA, CDR2 FQGTGA. The CDR3 nucleotides are TGTGCCAGCAGCCGCAAACAGGGAATAAACACTGAAGCTTTCTTT. This translates into CASSRKQGINTEAFF.

The chain couples TRBV27 to TRBJ1-6, with D unclear. In germline, CDR1 is MNHEY, CDR2 SMNVEV (reference sequence). The V end was cut by 0 bases, the J end by 9 bases, with 3 bases between. The CDR3 loop spans 12 amino acids. CDR3 loop: CASSLSASPLHF. In DNA, the CDR3 is TGTGCCAGCAGTTTATCAGCTTCACCCCTCCACTTT.

This clonotype appeared many times. V is TRBV11-1 and J is TRBJ2-2; the match to TRBD2 covers 14 bases. The CDR3 is 17 amino acids. Germline CDR1 SGHAT, CDR2 FQDESV (reference sequence). With 5 bases clipped from V and 4 bases from J, the junction kept 6 bases outside the gene matches. This CDR3 reads CASSPGLAGEVTGELFF. The CDR3 nucleotides are TGTGCCAGCAGCCCGGGACTAGCGGGAGAGGTCACCGGGGAGCTGTTTTTT.

This clonotype was seen ten or more times. The J gene is TRBJ2-1, the V gene TRBV19, with TRBD2 identical over 12 bases. The ends lost 7 bases at V and 4 bases at J; junction bases unmatched: 8. The CDR3 is 16 residues long. The germline gives CDR1 LNHDA, CDR2 SQIVND (reference sequence). The CDR3 protein is CASNKGLAGMYNEQFF. For the CDR3, the DNA is TGTGCCAGTAATAAAGGACTAGCGGGAATGTACAATGAGCAGTTCTTC.

This clonotype appeared a few times. The V gene is TRBV27, the J gene TRBJ2-1, with 11 bases identical to TRBD2. This CDR3 is 15 amino acids long. Germline trimming cut 3 bases from V and 3 bases from J; bases unmatched to any gene: 1. Per the germline V gene, CDR1 is MNHEY and CDR2 is SMNVEV (reference sequence). The chain's CDR3 is CASSFTSGSYNEQFF. As DNA, the CDR3 is TGTGCCAGCAGTTTCACTAGCGGGAGCTACAATGAGCAGTTCTTC.